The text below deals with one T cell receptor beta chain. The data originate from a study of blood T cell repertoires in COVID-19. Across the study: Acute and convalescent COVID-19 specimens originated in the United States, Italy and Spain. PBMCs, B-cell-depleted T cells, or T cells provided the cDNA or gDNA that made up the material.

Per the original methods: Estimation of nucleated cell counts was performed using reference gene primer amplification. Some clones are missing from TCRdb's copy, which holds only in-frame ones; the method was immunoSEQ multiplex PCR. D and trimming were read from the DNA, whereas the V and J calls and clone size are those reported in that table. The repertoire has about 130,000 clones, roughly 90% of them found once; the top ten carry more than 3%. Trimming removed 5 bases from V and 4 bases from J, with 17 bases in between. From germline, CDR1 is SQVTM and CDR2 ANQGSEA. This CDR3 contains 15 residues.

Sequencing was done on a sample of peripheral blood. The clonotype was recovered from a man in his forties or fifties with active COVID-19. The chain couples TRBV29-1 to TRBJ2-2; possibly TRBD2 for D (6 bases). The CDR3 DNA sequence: TGCAGCGTTAGGGGCCAGGGAGGCCCCACCGGGGAGCTGTTTTTT. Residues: CSVRGQGGPTGELFF.